Detailed here is one T cell receptor (beta chain). The sample is drawn from a study of blood T cell repertoires in COVID-19. Turning to the study itself: Sites in the United States, Italy and Spain provided acute and convalescent COVID-19 samples. Sources were T cells, B-cell-depleted T cells, or PBMCs; the material itself was cDNA or gDNA.

Original handling: Estimation of nucleated cell counts was performed using reference gene primer amplification. TCRdb's table, derived via immunoSEQ multiplex PCR, lists solely in-frame clones and lacks some. That table gives V, J and clone size, and the DNA gave D and trimming. The data hold 300,000 to 350,000 clones, with roughly 90% observed a single time. V was pared by 3 bases and J by 10 bases, with 12 bases between. CDR1 DFQATT and CDR2 SNEGSKA come from the germline V gene (reference sequence). CDR3 length equals 11 residues. Patients at the Seattle site were enrolled during active infection and followed longitudinally.

The sequence was obtained from a woman aged 25 to 39 with COVID-19, enrolled during active disease. V gene TRBV20-1 combines with J gene TRBJ1-1; the D gene is possibly TRBD1 (6 bases). The sequencing input was peripheral blood. Here the CDR3 DNA reads TGCAGTGCTAGTTTGGGACAAACAGCTTTCTTT. Residues: CSASLGQTAFF.